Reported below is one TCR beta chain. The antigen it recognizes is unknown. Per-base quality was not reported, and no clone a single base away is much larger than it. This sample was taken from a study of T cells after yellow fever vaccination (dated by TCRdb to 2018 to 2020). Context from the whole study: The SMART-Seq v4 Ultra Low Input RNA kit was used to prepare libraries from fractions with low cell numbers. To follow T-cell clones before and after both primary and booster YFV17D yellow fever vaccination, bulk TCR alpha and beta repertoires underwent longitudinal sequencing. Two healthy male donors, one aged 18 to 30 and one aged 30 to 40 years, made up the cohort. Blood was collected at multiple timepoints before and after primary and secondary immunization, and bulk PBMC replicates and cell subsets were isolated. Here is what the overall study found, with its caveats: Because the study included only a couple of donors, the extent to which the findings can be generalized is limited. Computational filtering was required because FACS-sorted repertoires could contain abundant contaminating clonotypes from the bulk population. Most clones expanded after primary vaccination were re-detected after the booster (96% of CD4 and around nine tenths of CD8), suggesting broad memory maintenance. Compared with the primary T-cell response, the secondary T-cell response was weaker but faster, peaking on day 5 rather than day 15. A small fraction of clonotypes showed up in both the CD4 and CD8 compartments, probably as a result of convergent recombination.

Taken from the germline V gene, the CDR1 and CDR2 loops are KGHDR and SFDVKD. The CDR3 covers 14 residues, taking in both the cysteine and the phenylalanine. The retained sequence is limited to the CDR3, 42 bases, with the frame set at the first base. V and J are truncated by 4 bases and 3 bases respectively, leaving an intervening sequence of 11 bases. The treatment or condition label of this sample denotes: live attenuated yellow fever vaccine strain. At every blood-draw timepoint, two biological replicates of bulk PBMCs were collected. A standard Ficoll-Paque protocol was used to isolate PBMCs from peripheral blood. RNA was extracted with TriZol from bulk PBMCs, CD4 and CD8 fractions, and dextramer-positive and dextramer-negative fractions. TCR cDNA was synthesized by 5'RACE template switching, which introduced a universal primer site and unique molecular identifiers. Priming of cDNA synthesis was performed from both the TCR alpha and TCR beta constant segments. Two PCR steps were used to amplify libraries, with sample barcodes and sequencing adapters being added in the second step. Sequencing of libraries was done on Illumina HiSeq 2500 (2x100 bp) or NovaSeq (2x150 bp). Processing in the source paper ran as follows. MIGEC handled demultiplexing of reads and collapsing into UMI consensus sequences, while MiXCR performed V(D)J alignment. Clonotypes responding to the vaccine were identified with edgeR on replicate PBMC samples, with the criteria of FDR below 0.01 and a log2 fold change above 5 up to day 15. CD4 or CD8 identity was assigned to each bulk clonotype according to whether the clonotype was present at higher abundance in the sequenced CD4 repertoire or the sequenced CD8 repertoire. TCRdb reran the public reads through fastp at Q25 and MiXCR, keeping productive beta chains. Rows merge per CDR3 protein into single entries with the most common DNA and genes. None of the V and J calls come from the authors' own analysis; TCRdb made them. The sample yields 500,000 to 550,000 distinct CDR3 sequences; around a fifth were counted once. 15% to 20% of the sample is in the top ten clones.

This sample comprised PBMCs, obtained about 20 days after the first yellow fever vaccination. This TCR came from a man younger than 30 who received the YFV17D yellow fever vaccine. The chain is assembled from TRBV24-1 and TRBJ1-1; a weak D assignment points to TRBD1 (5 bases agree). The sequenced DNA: TGTGCCACCAGTGACGCAGGGACGGACACTGAAGCTTTCTTT. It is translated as CATSDAGTDTEAFF.